The TCR beta chain under discussion was sequenced for a study of cytomegalovirus exposure and HLA in healthy donors. This clone was counted between two and nine times. Its matching antigen is unknown. Trimming at V came to 4 bases and at J to 7 bases, leaving 9 bases not matched to a gene. The V gene's germline CDR1 is SEHNR and CDR2 FQNEAQ (reference sequence). This CDR3 has 14 amino acids. 60 Vbeta and 13 Jbeta primers were used in PCR. Sequenced by immunoSEQ multiplex PCR; TCRdb stores in-frame clones only, minus some. The sample shows roughly 100,000 clones, around 77% of them seen only once. Overall study findings and caveats: Most TCR sequences showed up rarely, but some public TCRs showed up in many donors. Within an earlier analysis, most TCR beta V segments proved productive either about 90% or about 30% of the time. There were about 160 TCR beta chains listed as cytomegalovirus-associated. A later analysis reportedly found that, within productive TCRs, an Asian-associated ancestry cluster had fewer N-insertions than the mean observed across the roughly 690 donors.

The receptor's source is a female donor in good health and CMV-seronegative. What was sequenced was PBMCs. This chain links TRBV7-9 with TRBJ1-1, with 7 bases aligning to TRBD1. The CDR3 loop is CASSSRDRNFEAFF. The DNA for the CDR3 is TGTGCCAGCAGCTCGCGGGACAGAAACTTTGAAGCTTTCTTT.